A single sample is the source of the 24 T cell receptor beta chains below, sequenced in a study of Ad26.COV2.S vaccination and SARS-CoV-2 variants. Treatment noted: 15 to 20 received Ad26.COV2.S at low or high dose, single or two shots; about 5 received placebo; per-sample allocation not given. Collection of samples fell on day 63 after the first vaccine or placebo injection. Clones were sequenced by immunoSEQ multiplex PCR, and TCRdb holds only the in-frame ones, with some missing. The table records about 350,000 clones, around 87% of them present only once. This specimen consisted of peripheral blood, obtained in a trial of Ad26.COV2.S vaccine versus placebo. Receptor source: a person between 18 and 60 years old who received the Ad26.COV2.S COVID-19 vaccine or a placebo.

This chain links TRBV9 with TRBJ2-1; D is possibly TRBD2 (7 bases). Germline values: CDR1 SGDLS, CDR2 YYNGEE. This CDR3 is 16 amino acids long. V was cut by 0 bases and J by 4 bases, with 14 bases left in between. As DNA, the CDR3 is TGTGCCAGCAGCGTAGTCGGCGGGGGCGTTTACAATGAGCAGTTCTTC. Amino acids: CASSVVGGGVYNEQFF.

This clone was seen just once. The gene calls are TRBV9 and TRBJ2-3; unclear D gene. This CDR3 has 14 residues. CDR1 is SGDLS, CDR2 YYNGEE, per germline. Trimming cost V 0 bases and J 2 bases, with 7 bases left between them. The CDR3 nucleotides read TGTGCCAGCAGCGTAGTTGTTAACACAGATACGCAGTATTTT. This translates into CASSVVVNTDTQYF.

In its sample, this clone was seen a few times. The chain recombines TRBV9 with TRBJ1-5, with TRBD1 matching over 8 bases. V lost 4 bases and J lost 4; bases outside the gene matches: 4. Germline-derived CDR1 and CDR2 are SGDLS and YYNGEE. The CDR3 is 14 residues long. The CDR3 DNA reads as TGTGCCAGCAGCCAGGGACAGGAAAATCAGCCCCAGCATTTT. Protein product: CASSQGQENQPQHF.

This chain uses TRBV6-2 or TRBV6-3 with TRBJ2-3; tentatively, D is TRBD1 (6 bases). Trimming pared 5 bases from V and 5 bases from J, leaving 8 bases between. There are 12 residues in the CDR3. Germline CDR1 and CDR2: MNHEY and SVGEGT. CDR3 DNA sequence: TGTGCCAGCAGTACAGGGATAGATACGCAGTATTTT. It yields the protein CASSTGIDTQYF.

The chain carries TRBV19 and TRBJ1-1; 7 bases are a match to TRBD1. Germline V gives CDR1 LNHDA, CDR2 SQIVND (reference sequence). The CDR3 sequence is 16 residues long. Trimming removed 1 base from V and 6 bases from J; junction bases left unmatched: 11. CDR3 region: CASSIGMTGLFSEAFF. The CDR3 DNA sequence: TGTGCCAGTAGTATAGGGATGACAGGGTTGTTCTCTGAAGCTTTCTTT.

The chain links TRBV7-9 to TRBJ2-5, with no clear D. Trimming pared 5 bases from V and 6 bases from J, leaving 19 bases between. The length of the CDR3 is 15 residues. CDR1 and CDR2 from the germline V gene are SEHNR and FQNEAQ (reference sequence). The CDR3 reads CASSQPYVFEKTQYF. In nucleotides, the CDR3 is TGTGCCAGCAGCCAACCATACGTTTTCGAAAAGACCCAGTACTTC. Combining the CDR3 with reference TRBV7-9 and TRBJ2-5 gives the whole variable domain DTGVSQNPRHKITKRGQNVTFRCDPISEHNRLYWYRQTLGQGPEFLTYFQNEAQLEKSRLLSDRFSAERPKGSFSTLEIQRTEQGDSAMYLCASSQPYVFEKTQYFGPGTRLLVL.

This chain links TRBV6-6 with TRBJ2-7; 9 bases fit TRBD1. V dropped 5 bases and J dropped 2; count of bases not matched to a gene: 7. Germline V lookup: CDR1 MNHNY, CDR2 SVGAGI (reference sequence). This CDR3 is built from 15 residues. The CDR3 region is CASSQPGQGTYEQYF. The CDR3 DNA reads TGTGCCAGCAGTCAACCGGGACAGGGTACCTACGAGCAGTACTTC.

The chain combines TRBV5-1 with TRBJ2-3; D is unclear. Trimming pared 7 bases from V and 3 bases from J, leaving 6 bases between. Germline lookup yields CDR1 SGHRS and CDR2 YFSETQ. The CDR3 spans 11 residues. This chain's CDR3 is CASSVTDTQYF. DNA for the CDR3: TGCGCCAGCTCCGTAACAGATACGCAGTATTTT.

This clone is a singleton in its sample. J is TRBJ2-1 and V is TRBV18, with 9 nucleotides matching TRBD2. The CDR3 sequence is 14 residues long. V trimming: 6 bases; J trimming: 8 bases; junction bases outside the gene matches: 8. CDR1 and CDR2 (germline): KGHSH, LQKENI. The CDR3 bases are TGTGCCAGCTCGGGGACTAGCAGGCGAGATGAGCAGTTCTTC. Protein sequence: CASSGTSRRDEQFF.

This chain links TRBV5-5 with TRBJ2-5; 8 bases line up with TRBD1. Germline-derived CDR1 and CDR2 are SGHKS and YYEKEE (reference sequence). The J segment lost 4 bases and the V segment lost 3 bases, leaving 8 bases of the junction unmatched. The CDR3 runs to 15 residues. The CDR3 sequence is CASSSIDRGRETQYF. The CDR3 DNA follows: TGTGCCAGCAGCTCTATCGACAGGGGCCGAGAGACCCAGTACTTC.

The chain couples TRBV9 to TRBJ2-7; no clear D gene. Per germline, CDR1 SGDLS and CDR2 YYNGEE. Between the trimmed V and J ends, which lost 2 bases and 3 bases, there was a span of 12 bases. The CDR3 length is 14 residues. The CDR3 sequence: CASSVAGWGYEQYF. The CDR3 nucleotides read TGTGCCAGCAGCGTCGCAGGTTGGGGCTACGAGCAGTACTTC.

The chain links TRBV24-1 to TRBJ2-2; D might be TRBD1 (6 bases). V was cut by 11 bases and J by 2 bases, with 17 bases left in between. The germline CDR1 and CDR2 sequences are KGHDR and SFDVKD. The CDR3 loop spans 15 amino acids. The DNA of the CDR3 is TGTGCCATGACCATCCGGGACAAAAACACCGGGGAGCTGTTTTTT. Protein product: CAMTIRDKNTGELFF.

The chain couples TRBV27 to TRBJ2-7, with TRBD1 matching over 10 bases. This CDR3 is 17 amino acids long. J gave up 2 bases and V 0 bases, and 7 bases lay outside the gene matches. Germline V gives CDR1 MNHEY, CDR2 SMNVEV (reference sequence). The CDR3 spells CASSLSLSGTGAYEQYF. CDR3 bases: TGTGCCAGCAGTTTATCGTTGTCGGGGACAGGGGCCTACGAGCAGTACTTC.

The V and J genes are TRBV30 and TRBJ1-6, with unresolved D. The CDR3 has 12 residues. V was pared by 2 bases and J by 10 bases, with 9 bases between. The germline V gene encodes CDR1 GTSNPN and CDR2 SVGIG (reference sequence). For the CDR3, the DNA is TGTGCCTGGAGTTTTGCGGTGTCACCCCTCCACTTT. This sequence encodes CAWSFAVSPLHF.

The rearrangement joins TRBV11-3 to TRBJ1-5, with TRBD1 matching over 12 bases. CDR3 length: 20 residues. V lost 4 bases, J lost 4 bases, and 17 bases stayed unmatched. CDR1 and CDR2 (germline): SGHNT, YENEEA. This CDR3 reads CASSYPLGTGGAGSNQPQHF. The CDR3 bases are TGTGCCAGCAGCTACCCCCTGGGGACAGGGGGCGCCGGGTCGAATCAGCCCCAGCATTTT.

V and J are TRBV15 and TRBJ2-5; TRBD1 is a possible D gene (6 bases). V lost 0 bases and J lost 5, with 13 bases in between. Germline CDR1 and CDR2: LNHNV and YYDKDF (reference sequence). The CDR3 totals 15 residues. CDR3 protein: CATSRDQGPGETQYF. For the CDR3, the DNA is TGTGCCACCAGCAGAGATCAGGGGCCCGGGGAGACCCAGTACTTC.

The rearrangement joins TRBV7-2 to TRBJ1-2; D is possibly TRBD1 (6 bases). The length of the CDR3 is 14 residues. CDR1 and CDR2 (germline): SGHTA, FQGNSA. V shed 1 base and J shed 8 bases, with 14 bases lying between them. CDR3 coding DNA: TGTGCCAGCAGCTTAGGTCAGGGGAACGGGGGCTACACCTTC. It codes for CASSLGQGNGGYTF.

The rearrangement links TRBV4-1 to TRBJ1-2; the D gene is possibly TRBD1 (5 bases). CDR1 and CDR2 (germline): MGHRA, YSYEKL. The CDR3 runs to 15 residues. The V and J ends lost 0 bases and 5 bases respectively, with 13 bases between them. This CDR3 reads CASSQDWRGKYGYTF. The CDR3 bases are TGCGCCAGCAGCCAAGATTGGAGGGGCAAGTATGGCTACACCTTC.

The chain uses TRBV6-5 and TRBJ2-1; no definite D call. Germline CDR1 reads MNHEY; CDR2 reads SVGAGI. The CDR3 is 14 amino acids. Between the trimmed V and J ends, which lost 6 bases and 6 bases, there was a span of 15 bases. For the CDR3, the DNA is TGTGCCAGCAGCCTCTTAGGTTGGCTCAATGAGCAGTTCTTC. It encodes CASSLLGWLNEQFF.

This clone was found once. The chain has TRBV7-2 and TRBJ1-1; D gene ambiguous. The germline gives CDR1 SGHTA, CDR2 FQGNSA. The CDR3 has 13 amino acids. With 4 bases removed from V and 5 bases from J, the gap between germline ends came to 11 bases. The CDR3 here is CASSSVPGTEAFF. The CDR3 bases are TGTGCCAGCAGCTCCGTCCCGGGGACTGAAGCTTTCTTT.

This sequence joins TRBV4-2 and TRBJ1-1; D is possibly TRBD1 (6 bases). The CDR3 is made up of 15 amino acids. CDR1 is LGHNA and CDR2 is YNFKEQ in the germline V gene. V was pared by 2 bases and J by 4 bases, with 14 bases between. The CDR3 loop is CASSQLQGTSTEAFF. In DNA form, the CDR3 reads TGTGCCAGCAGCCAATTACAGGGTACTAGCACTGAAGCTTTCTTT.

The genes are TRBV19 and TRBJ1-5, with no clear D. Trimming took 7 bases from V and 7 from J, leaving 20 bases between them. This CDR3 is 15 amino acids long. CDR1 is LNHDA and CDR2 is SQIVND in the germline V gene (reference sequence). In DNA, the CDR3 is TGTGCCAGTAAAAACGTGCCCTCTTTCAAGCAGCCCCAGCATTTT. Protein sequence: CASKNVPSFKQPQHF.

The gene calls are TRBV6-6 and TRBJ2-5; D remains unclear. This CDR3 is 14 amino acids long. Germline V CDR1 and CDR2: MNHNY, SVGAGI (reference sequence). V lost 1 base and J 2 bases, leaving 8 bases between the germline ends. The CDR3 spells CASSYLEAQETQYF. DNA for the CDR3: TGTGCCAGCAGTTACTTAGAGGCGCAAGAGACCCAGTACTTC.

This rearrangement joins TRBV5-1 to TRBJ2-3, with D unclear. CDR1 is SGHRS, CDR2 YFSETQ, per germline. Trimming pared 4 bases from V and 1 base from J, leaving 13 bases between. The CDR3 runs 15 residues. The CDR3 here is CASSPDGVGTDTQYF. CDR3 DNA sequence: TGCGCCAGCAGCCCGGATGGGGTCGGCACAGATACGCAGTATTTT.